Reported below is one TCR beta chain. Its antigen is unknown. The same CDR3 also results from other DNA sequences found in this sample. Trimming stripped 3 bases from V and 5 bases from J, with 13 bases between. The germline gives CDR1 SSHAT, CDR2 FNYEAQ (reference sequence). The CDR3 covers 15 residues. The data were obtained in a study of T cell responses to AZD1222 COVID-19 vaccine. Study-level findings and limits: Spike-specific TCR breadth and depth grew following two AZD1222 doses. Spike-wide vaccine-associated CD4 TCRs dominated at 160-218 and 743-854.

This table comes from immunoSEQ multiplex PCR, and its TCRdb copy is limited to in-frame clones, with some not included. The sample shows 130,000 to 150,000 clones, 82% of them seen only once. The starting material was peripheral blood, obtained on day 0 of MenACWY control vaccination. The V gene is TRBV7-7, the J gene TRBJ2-2; perhaps D is TRBD1 or TRBD2 (5 bases each). This receptor was identified in an adult in good health. Here the CDR3 DNA reads TGTGCCAGCAGCTTGGGCCGTGAGGGGACCGGGGAGCTGTTTTTT. It specifies CASSLGREGTGELFF.